This TCR beta chain is from a study of blood T cell repertoires in COVID-19. Method: immunoSEQ multiplex PCR; TCRdb's copy keeps in-frame clones and lacks some. The profile covers around 460,000 clones, with roughly 90% appearing a single time and approximately 0.92% taken by the ten largest. Trimming stripped 2 bases from V and 3 bases from J, with 11 bases between. CDR1 and CDR2 (germline): MNHNS, SASEGT. This CDR3 is 14 amino acids long. Sequencing was done on a sample of peripheral blood. V and J are TRBV6-1 and TRBJ2-7; D is perhaps TRBD1 (5 bases). This sequence originates from a man between 18 and 29 years old with COVID-19, enrolled during active disease. The CDR3 sequence is CASSESVGDYEQYF. The CDR3 nucleotides are TGTGCCAGCAGTGAATCGGTAGGGGACTACGAGCAGTACTTC.